These T cell receptor beta chains were read from a single sample in a study of cytomegalovirus exposure and HLA in healthy donors. Clones were read by immunoSEQ multiplex PCR, and TCRdb kept only the in-frame ones, dropping some. This repertoire shows roughly 110,000 clones, about 78% found once; its top ten account for 12%. The sample taken for sequencing was PBMCs. The receptors were sampled from a middle-aged woman in good health and CMV-seropositive. Each CDR3 is given with its conserved first and last residue. D genes are given only for firm matches. Rows give clone size only sometimes, using once, few, many, or a class for an expanded clone.

TRBJ1-1	few	.	TRBV21-1	CASSKATGNGTEAFF	TGTGCCAGCAGCAAAGCAACGGGTAACGGCACTGAAGCTTTCTTT
TRBJ2-1	.	.	TRBV18	CASSPGGSSYNEQFF	TGTGCCAGCTCACCCGGAGGAAGCTCCTACAATGAGCAGTTCTTC
TRBJ1-3	.	.	TRBV6-1	CASSEALGSGNTIYF	TGTGCCAGCAGTGAAGCGCTCGGGTCTGGAAACACCATATATTTT
TRBJ1-5	.	.	TRBV30	CAWSAPSRQEPQHF	TGTGCCTGGAGTGCCCCTTCCCGACAGGAGCCCCAGCATTTT
TRBJ2-5	.	TRBD2	TRBV6-5	CASSYAGGLVETQYF	TGTGCCAGCAGTTACGCGGGGGGGCTGGTAGAGACCCAGTACTTC
TRBJ2-1	.	.	TRBV6-1	CASSERPQQGTRGNEQFF	TGTGCCAGCAGTGAGAGACCTCAACAGGGAACACGGGGCAATGAGCAGTTCTTC
TRBJ2-7	.	.	TRBV18	CASSPGRYEQYF	TGTGCCAGCTCACCGGGGCGGTACGAGCAGTACTTC
TRBJ1-3	.	.	TRBV5-4	CASTPPGSRNTIYF	TGTGCCAGCACCCCGCCCGGGTCCCGGAACACCATATATTTT
TRBJ2-7	once	TRBD1	TRBV30	CAWSAYRGLEQYF	TGTGCCTGGAGTGCCTACAGGGGGCTAGAGCAGTACTTC
TRBJ1-4	.	.	TRBV5-3	CARSATGDEKLFF	TGTGCCAGAAGCGCGACAGGAGATGAAAAACTGTTTTTT
TRBJ2-7	.	.	TRBV7-2	CASSPRVGGYEQYF	TGTGCCAGCAGCCCCCGGGTGGGAGGTTACGAGCAGTACTTC
TRBJ2-1	.	.	TRBV5-1	CASSLALGGILRFYNEQFF	TGCGCCAGCAGCCTGGCACTAGGGGGAATTCTTAGATTCTACAATGAGCAGTTCTTC
TRBJ1-2	.	.	TRBV30	CAWKHLTNYGYTF	TGTGCCTGGAAGCATTTGACAAACTATGGCTACACCTTC
TRBJ1-3	many	.	TRBV5-6	CASSLRGLVGNTIYF	TGTGCCAGCAGCTTGAGGGGCTTGGTTGGAAACACCATATATTTT
TRBJ2-4	.	TRBD2	TRBV10-3	CAISLTGGPGAKNIQYF	TGTGCCATCAGTCTCACGGGGGGGCCCGGGGCCAAAAACATTCAGTACTTC
TRBJ2-3	.	TRBD1	TRBV5-4	CASSPRDRGFRTDTQYF	TGTGCCAGCAGCCCGAGGGACAGGGGATTCCGCACAGATACGCAGTATTTT
TRBJ2-3	.	.	TRBV5-1	CASSFRGSVTSTDTQYF	TGCGCCAGCAGCTTCCGCGGGTCGGTTACTAGCACAGATACGCAGTATTTT
TRBJ2-3	.	TRBD1	TRBV18	CASSSGQGGGNTDTQYF	TGTGCCAGCTCATCAGGACAGGGCGGTGGGAACACAGATACGCAGTATTTT
TRBJ2-6	.	.	TRBV11-2	CASSRPPTGFGANVLTF	TGTGCCAGCAGCCGACCACCCACAGGGTTTGGGGCCAACGTCCTGACTTTC
TRBJ1-5	few	.	TRBV6-5	CASSSGSAGNQPQHF	TGTGCCAGCAGTTCGGGAAGCGCCGGCAATCAGCCCCAGCATTTT
TRBJ2-1	.	TRBD2	TRBV7-9	CSSSLGRLAGKSYNEQFF	TGTTCCAGCAGCTTGGGGAGACTAGCGGGCAAGTCCTACAATGAGCAGTTCTTC
TRBJ2-2	few	.	TRBV21-1	CASSTRNRAGELFF	TGTGCCAGCAGCACTCGAAACAGGGCCGGGGAGCTGTTTTTT
TRBJ2-7	once	.	TRBV5-6	CASGKLWGTGTGDEQYF	TGTGCCAGCGGCAAGCTCTGGGGAACAGGAACCGGCGACGAGCAGTACTTC
TRBJ1-6	once	.	TRBV5-4	CASSPGQRNSPLHF	TGTGCCAGCAGCCCTGGACAGAGGAATTCACCCCTCCACTTT
TRBJ1-2	.	TRBD1	TRBV7-9	CASTWEGGRGLEGGYTF	TGTGCCAGCACCTGGGAGGGCGGCAGGGGGCTTGAAGGTGGCTACACCTTC
TRBJ1-2	.	.	TRBV6-5	CASSYSTITEYGYTF	TGTGCCAGCAGTTACTCGACTATTACAGAGTATGGCTACACCTTC
TRBJ1-3	.	TRBD1	TRBV6-6	CASSRLSGTVGNTIYF	TGTGCCAGCAGTAGATTATCCGGGACAGTTGGAAACACCATATATTTT
TRBJ2-1	few	TRBD1	TRBV5-1	CASSLGDRGLGNEQFF	TGCGCCAGCAGCTTGGGGGACAGGGGGTTGGGGAATGAGCAGTTCTTC
TRBJ1-2	.	.	TRBV12-5	CASGLGQANPTGYTF	TGTGCTAGTGGTTTGGGACAGGCAAACCCCACTGGCTACACCTTC
TRBJ2-1	.	.	TRBV6-1	CASSQQGHEQFF	TGTGCCAGCAGTCAACAGGGTCATGAGCAGTTCTTC
TRBJ2-3	.	TRBD1	TRBV7-2	CASSLVGTGGSREQYF	TGTGCCAGCAGCTTAGTGGGGACAGGGGGCTCAAGAGAGCAGTATTTT
TRBJ1-5	.	.	TRBV5-1	CASSLVGAYNQPQHF	TGCGCCAGCAGCTTGGTGGGGGCTTACAATCAGCCCCAGCATTTT
TRBJ2-1	.	TRBD2	TRBV5-1	CASSLGASGYNEQFF	TGCGCCAGCAGCTTGGGTGCTAGCGGTTACAATGAGCAGTTCTTC
TRBJ1-6	.	TRBD1	TRBV18	CASSNQWDRGNSPLHF	TGTGCCAGCTCAAACCAGTGGGACAGGGGTAATTCACCCCTCCACTTT
TRBJ1-1	.	TRBD1	TRBV25-1	CASSGTGGTEAFF	TGTGCCAGCAGCGGAACAGGGGGCACTGAAGCTTTCTTT
TRBJ2-2	.	.	TRBV18	CASSESGELFF	TGTGCCAGCTCCGAGTCCGGGGAGCTGTTTTTT
TRBJ2-7	.	.	TRBV2	CASSEVVQGSEQYF	TGTGCCAGCAGTGAAGTGGTTCAGGGTAGCGAGCAGTACTTC
TRBJ2-4	.	TRBD1	TRBV19	CASSIGTVNIQYF	TGTGCCAGTAGTATCGGGACAGTAAACATTCAGTACTTC
TRBJ1-1	.	TRBD1	TRBV29-1	CSGGQGDTEAFF	TGCAGCGGCGGACAGGGCGACACTGAAGCTTTCTTT
TRBJ2-3	.	TRBD2	TRBV23-1	CASSLTGTSGGLPTDTQYF	TGCGCCAGCAGTCTTACCGGGACTAGCGGGGGGTTGCCCACAGATACGCAGTATTTT
TRBJ2-1	.	.	TRBV6-5	CASSYPSGTYNEQFF	TGTGCCAGCAGTTATCCTTCGGGAACCTACAATGAGCAGTTCTTC
TRBJ2-1	.	.	TRBV7-8	CASSDGLRSSYNEQFF	TGTGCCAGCAGCGATGGACTGAGGAGCTCCTACAATGAGCAGTTCTTC
TRBJ2-2	large	.	TRBV7-8	CASSLVIQNTGELFF	TGTGCCAGCAGCTTAGTTATACAGAACACCGGGGAGCTGTTTTTT